This TCR beta chain derives from a study of vaccination effects on CD4 cells after COVID-19. This clone turned up a few times. Antigen specificity is unknown. This CDR3 has 16 amino acids. V lost 3 bases and J lost 5; bases outside the gene matches: 9. CDR1 is SGHTA and CDR2 is FQGNSA in the germline V gene. The data were produced by immunoSEQ multiplex PCR, yet TCRdb's version contains in-frame clones alone and is incomplete. The sample contains under 25,000 clones, roughly 75% of which appear only once. Expansion with viral peptide pools was applied to antigen-specific CD4+ T cells by the ViraFEST assay prior to sequencing. At the end of roughly ten days of culture, CD4+ T cells were isolated. Vaccinated participants had no history of SARS-CoV-2 infection and tested negative for nucleocapsid antibodies.

The chain joins TRBV7-2 to TRBJ2-2, with TRBD2 identical over 7 bases. The origin of this receptor is a human donor who received a COVID-19 vaccine. Sequences were derived from CD4+ T cells from PBMCs cultured with HCoV-NL63 spike peptides, sampled before COVID-19 vaccination. The CDR3, as DNA: TGTGCCAGCAGCTTGGGAGGGAGGGGAGGGACCGGGGAGCTGTTTTTT. Translated, it gives CASSLGGRGGTGELFF.